This T cell receptor beta chain was documented in a study of T cell clonality in common variable immunodeficiency. Regarding the study as a whole: CVID subjects had higher TCRbeta clonality than healthy controls, most marked in about a third. In common variable immunodeficiency, TCR beta chains reportedly carried fewer deletions and N-nucleotide insertions.

This clone was picked up a small number of times. The antigen is not known. The read terminates 3 residues before the CDR3 end, so the remaining end is supplied by the germline J gene. Both groups were predominantly of Caucasian heritage. CVID and control samples used equivalent genomic DNA input. The assay was immunoSEQ multiplex PCR, and TCRdb's table has in-frame clones only and misses some. The sample contains 57,000 or so clones, none occurring once; 1.5% to 2% lies in the top ten. Germline CDR1 and CDR2: KGHSH and LQKENI. With 0 bases clipped from V and 5 bases from J, the junction kept 7 bases outside the gene matches. The CDR3 sequence is 16 residues long.

The rearrangement joins TRBV18 to TRBJ2-5; 9 positions agree with TRBD2. The sample taken for sequencing was peripheral blood mononuclear cells. The receptor's source is a person aged 18 to 70 in good health. The part of the CDR3 DNA that was read is TGTGCCAGCTCACCACCTATAGGACTAGCGCGGGAGACC. Translation gives CASSPPIGLARET. The CDR3 in full is CASSPPIGLARETQYF.